The sequence of this T cell receptor beta chain was determined in a study of long-term antiretroviral therapy in people with HIV. The CDR3 has 16 residues. Per germline, CDR1 MNHEY and CDR2 SMNVEV (reference sequence). With 3 bases removed from V and 4 bases from J, the gap between germline ends came to 15 bases. The run of the v3.0 immunoSEQ assay was at survey level. Generated by immunoSEQ multiplex PCR, the TCRdb table keeps only in-frame clones and is missing some. In the table there are 20,000 to 25,000 clones, over 70% of which are singletons. The V call is TRBV27, the J call TRBJ2-2, with D perhaps matching TRBD1 or TRBD2 (6 bases each). The TCR originated in a man younger than 30 with HIV. The input for sequencing was unsorted PBMCs, taken 3 years after starting antiretroviral therapy. The CDR3 nucleotides are TGTGCCAGCAGTTTCGCCGGGGGCGAGTTCACCGGGGAGCTGTTTTTT. This sequence encodes CASSFAGGEFTGELFF.